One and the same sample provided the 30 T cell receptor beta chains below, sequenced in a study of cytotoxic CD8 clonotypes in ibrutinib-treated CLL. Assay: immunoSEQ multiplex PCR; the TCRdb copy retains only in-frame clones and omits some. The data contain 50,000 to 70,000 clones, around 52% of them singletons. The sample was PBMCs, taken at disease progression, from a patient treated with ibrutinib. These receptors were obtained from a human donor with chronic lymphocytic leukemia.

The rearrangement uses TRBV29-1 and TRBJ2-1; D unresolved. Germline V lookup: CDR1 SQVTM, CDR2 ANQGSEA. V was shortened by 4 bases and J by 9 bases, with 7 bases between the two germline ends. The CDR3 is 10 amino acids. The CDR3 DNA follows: TGCAGCGTTGTAGTAGGTGAGCAGTTCTTC. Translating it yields CSVVVGEQFF.

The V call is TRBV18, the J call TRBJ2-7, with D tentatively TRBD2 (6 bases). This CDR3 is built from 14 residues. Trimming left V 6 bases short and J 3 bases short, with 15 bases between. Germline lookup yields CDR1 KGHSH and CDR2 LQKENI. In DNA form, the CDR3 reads TGTGCCAGCTCGCCGGGACTCCAGGACTACGAGCAGTACTTC. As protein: CASSPGLQDYEQYF. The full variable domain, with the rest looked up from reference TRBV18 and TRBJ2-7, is NAGVMQNPRHLVRRRGQEARLRCSPMKGHSHVYWYRQLPEEGLKFMVYLQKENIIDESGMPKERFSAEFPKEGPSILRIQQVVRGDSAAYFCASSPGLQDYEQYFGPGTRLTVT.

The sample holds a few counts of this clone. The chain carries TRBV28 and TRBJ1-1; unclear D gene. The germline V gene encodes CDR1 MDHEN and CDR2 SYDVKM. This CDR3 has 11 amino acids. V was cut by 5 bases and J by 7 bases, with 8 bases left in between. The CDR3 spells CASSPRIEAFF. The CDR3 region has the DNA TGTGCCAGCAGTCCCAGGATTGAAGCTTTCTTT.

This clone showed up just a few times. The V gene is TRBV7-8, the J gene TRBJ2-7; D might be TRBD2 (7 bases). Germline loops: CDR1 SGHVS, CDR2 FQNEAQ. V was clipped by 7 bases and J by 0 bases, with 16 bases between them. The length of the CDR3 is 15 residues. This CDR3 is CASKAGATSSYEQYF. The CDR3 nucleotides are TGTGCCAGCAAGGCGGGGGCGACAAGCTCCTACGAGCAGTACTTC.

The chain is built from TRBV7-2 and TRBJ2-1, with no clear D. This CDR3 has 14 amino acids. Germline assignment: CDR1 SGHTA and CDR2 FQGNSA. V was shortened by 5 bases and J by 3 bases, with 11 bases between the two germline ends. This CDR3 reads CASSPLANYNEQFF. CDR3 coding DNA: TGTGCCAGCAGCCCCCTGGCAAACTACAATGAGCAGTTCTTC.

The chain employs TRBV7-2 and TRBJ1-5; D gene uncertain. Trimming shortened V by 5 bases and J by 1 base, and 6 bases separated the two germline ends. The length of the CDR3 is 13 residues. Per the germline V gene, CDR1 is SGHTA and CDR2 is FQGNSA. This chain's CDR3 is CASSPDSNQPQHF. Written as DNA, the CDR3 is TGTGCCAGCAGCCCCGACAGCAATCAGCCCCAGCATTTT.

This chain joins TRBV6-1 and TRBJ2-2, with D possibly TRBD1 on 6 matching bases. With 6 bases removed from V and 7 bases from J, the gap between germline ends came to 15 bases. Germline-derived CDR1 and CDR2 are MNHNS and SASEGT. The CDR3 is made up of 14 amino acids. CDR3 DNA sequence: TGTGCCAGCAGGGACAGACATGCCTTCGGGGAGCTGTTTTTT. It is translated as CASRDRHAFGELFF.

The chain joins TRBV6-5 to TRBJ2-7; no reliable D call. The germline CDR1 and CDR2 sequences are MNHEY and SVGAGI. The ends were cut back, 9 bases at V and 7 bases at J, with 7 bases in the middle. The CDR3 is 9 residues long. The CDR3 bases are TGTGCCAGGTCTAGGGAGCAGTACTTC. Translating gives CARSREQYF.

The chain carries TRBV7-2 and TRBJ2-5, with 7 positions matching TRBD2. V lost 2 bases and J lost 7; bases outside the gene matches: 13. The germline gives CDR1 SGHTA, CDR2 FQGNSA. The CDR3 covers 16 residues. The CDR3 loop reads CASSLTGGRQEGTQYF. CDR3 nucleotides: TGTGCCAGCAGCTTAACGGGAGGCAGGCAGGAGGGGACCCAGTACTTC.

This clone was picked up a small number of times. In DNA, the CDR3 is TGTGCCAGCAGCTTTCTCGGGACAGGGGTCCAAGAGACCCAGTACTTC. Its translation: CASSFLGTGVQETQYF. The V gene is TRBV5-6, the J gene TRBJ2-5; 10 bases line up with TRBD1. This CDR3 contains 16 residues. The trim removed 2 bases at V and 1 base at J, leaving 5 bases unmatched. Germline lookup yields CDR1 SGHDT and CDR2 YYEEEE.

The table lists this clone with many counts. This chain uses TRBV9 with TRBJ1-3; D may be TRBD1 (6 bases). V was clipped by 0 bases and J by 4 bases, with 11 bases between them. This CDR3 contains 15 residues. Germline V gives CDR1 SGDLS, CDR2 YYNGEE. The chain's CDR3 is CASSVASGAGNTIYF. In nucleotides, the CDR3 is TGTGCCAGCAGCGTAGCCTCAGGGGCGGGAAACACCATATATTTT.

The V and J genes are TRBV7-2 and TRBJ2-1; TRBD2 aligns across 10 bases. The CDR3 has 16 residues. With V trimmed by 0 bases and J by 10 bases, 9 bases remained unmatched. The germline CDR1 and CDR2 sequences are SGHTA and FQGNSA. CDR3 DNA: TGTGCCAGCAGCTTAGCGCCCCTTTCTAGCGGGAGCGAGCAGTTCTTC. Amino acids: CASSLAPLSSGSEQFF.

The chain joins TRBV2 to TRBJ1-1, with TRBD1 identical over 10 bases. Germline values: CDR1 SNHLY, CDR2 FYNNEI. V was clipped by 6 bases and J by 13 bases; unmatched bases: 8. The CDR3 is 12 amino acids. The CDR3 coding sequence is TGTGCCAGCAGCCCTGACAGGGGGCTTGTTTTCTTT. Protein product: CASSPDRGLVFF.

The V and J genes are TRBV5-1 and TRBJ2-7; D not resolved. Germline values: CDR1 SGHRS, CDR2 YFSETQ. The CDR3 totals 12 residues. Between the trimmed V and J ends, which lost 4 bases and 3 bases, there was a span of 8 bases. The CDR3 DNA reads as TGCGCCAGCAGCCCTATGGGCTACGAGCAGTACTTC. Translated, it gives CASSPMGYEQYF.

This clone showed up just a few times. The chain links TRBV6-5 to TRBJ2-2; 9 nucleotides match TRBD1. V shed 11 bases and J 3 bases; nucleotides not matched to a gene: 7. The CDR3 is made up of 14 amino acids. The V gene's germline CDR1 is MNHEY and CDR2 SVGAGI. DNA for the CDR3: TGTGCCGCCACAGGGGGCGGTGACACCGGGGAGCTGTTTTTT. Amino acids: CAATGGGDTGELFF.

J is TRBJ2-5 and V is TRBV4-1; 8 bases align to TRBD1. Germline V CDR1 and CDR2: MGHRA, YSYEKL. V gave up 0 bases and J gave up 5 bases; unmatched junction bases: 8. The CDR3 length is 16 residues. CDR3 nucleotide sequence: TGCGCCAGCAGCCAAGAGGTCGGCAGGGGGCAGGAGACCCAGTACTTC. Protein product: CASSQEVGRGQETQYF.

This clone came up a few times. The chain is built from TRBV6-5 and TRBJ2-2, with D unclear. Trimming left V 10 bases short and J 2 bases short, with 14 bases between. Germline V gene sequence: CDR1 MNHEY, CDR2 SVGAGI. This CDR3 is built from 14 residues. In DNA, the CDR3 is TGTGCCACCGGCTTTTCGGCCAACACCGGGGAGCTGTTTTTT. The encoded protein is CATGFSANTGELFF.

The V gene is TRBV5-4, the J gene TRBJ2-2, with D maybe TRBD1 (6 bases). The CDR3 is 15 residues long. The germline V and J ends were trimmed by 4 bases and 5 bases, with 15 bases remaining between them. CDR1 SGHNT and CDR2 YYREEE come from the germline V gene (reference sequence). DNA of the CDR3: TGTGCCAGCAGCCGAGACAGGTCTTTAACCGGGGAGCTGTTTTTT. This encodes CASSRDRSLTGELFF. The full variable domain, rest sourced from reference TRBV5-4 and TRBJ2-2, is ETGVTQSPTHLIKTRGQQVTLRCSSQSGHNTVSWYQQALGQGPQFIFQYYREEENGRGNFPPRFSGLQFPNYSSELNVNALELDDSALYLCASSRDRSLTGELFFGEGSRLTVL.

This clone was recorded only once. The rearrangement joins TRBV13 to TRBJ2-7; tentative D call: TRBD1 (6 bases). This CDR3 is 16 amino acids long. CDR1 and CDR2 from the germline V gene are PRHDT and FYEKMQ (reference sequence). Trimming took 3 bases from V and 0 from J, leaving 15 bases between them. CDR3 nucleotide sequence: TGTGCCAGCAGCTTCCGAGACAGGCCGAGCTCCTACGAGCAGTACTTC. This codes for CASSFRDRPSSYEQYF.

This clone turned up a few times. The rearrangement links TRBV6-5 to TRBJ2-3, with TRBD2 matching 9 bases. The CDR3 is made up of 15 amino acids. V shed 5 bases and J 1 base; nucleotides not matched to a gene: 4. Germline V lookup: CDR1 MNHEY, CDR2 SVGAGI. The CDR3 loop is CASSIRLAGTDTQYF. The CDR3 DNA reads TGTGCCAGCAGTATAAGACTAGCGGGCACAGATACGCAGTATTTT.

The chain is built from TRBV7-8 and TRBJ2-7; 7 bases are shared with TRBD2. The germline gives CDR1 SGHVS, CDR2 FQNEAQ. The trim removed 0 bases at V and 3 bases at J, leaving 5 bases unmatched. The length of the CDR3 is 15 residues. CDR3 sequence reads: CASSLAAGVYYEQYF. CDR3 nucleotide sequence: TGTGCCAGCAGCTTAGCTGCGGGGGTTTACTACGAGCAGTACTTC.

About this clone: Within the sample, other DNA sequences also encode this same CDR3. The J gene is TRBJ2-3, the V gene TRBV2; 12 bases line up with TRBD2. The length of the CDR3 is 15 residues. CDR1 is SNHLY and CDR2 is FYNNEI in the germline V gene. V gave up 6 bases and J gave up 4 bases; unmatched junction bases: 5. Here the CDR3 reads CASRPLAGGADTQYF. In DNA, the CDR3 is TGTGCCAGCAGGCCCCTAGCGGGAGGGGCAGATACGCAGTATTTT.

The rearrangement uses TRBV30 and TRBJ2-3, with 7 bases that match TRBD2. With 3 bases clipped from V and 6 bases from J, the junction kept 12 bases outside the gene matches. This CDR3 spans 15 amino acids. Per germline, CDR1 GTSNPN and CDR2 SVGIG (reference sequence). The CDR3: CAWRATAGIPDTQYF. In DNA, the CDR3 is TGTGCCTGGAGGGCCACAGCGGGAATCCCCGATACGCAGTATTTT. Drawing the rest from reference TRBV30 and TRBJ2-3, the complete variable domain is SQTIHQWPATLVQPVGSPLSLECTVEGTSNPNLYWYRQAAGRGLQLLFYSVGIGQISSEVPQNLSASRPQDRQFILSSKKLLLSDSGFYLCAWRATAGIPDTQYFGPGTRLTVL.

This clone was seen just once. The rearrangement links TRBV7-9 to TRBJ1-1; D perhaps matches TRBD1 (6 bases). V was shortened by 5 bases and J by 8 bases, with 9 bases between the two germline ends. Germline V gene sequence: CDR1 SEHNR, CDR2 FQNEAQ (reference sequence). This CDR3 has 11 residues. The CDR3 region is CASSMGTEAFF. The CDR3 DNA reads TGTGCCAGCAGCATGGGGACAGAAGCTTTCTTT.

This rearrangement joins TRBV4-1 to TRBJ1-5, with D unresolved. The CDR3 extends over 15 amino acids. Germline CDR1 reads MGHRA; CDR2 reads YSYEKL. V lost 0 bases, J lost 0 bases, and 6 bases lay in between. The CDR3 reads CASSQEGPSNQPQHF. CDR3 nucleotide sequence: TGCGCCAGCAGCCAAGAGGGTCCTAGCAATCAGCCCCAGCATTTT.

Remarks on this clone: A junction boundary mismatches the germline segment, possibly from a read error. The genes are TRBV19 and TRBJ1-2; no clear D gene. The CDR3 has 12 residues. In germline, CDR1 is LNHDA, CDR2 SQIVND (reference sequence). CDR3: CASNYREVGAFF. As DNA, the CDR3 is TGTGCCAGTAATTATAGGGAGGTTGGCGCGTTCTTC.

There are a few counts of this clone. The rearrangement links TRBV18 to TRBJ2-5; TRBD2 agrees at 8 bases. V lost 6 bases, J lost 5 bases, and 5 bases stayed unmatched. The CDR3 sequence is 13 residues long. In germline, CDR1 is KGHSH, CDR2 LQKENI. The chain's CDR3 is CASSSGTGETQYF. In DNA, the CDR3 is TGTGCCAGCTCTAGCGGGACGGGGGAGACCCAGTACTTC. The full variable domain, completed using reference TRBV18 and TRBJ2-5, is NAGVMQNPRHLVRRRGQEARLRCSPMKGHSHVYWYRQLPEEGLKFMVYLQKENIIDESGMPKERFSAEFPKEGPSILRIQQVVRGDSAAYFCASSSGTGETQYFGPGTRLLVL.

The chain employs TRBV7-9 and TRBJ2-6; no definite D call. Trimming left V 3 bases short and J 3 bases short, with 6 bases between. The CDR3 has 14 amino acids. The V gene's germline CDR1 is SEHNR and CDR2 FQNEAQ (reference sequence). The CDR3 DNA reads TGTGCCAGCAGCTTGCCCTTTGGGGCCAACGTCCTGACTTTC. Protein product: CASSLPFGANVLTF.

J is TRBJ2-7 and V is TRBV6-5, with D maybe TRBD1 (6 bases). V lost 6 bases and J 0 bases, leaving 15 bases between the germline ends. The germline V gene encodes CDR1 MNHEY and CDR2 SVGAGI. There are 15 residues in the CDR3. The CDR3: CASRHGQFSSYEQYF. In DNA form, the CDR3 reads TGTGCCAGCAGACACGGACAGTTTTCCTCCTACGAGCAGTACTTC.

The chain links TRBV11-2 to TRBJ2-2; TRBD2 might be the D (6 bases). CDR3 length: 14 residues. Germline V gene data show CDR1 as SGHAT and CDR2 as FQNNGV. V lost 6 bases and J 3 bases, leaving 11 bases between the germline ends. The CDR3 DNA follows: TGTGCCAGCAGGAGGGGACTCGACACCGGGGAGCTGTTTTTT. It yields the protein CASRRGLDTGELFF.